The present entry profiles one T cell receptor (beta chain) with its context. Unmatched junction bases numbered 14, after V lost 4 bases and J lost 3 bases. CDR1 is MNHNS and CDR2 is SASEGT in the germline V gene. This CDR3 region has 17 residues. This entry is derived from a study of blood T cell repertoires in COVID-19. Here immunoSEQ multiplex PCR was the method, and the copy in TCRdb shows in-frame clones only, minus some. The sample lists 140,000 or so clones, around three quarters occurring once. The sample consisted of peripheral blood. The chain links TRBV6-1 to TRBJ1-2; TRBD1 matches 7 bases. The receptor was isolated from a man aged 50 to 59 with acute or convalescent COVID-19. The DNA for the CDR3 is TGTGCCAGCAGTGTTAGGGTCGGGACAGTGGGGGACTATGGCTACACCTTC. This codes for CASSVRVGTVGDYGYTF.